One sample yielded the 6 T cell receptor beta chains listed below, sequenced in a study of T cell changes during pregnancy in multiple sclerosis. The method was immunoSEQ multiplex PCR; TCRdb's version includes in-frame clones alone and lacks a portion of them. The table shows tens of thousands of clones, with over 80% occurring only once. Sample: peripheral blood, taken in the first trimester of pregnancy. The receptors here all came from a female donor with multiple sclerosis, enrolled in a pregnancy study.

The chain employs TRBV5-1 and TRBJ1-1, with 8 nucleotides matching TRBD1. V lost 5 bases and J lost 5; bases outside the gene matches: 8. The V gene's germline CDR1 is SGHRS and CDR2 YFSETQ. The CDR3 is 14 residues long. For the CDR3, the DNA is TGCGCCAGCAGGATGACAGGGGCAGGGACTGAAGCTTTCTTT. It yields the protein CASRMTGAGTEAFF.

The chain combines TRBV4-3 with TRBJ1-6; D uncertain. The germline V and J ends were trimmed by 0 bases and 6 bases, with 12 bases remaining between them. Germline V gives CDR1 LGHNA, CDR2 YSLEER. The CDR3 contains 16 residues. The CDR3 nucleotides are TGCGCCAGCAGCCAAGATCTCCAGGAACTTAATTCACCCCTCCACTTT. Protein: CASSQDLQELNSPLHF.

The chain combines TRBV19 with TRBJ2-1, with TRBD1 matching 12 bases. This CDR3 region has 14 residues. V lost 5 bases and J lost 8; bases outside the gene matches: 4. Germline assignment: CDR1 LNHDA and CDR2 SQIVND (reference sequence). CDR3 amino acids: CASSFGTGGDEQFF. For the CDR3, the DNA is TGTGCCAGTAGTTTCGGGACAGGGGGCGATGAGCAGTTCTTC.

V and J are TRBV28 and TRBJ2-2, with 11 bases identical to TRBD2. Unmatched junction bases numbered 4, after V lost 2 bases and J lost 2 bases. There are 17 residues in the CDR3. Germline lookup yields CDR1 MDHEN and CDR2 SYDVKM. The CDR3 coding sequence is TGTGCCAGCAGTTTACTGGGGACTAGCGGAAACACCGGGGAGCTGTTTTTT. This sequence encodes CASSLLGTSGNTGELFF.

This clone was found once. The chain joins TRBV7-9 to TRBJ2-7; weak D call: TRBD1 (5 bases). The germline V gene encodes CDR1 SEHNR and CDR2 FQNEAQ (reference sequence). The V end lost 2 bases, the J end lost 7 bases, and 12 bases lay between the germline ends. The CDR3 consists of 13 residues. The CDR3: CASSLTQGYEQYF. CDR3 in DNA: TGTGCCAGCAGCTTAACGCAGGGCTATGAGCAGTACTTC.

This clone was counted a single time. CDR3 amino acids: CASSFRGLQPQHF. CDR3 coding DNA: TGTGCCAGCAGCTTTAGGGGTCTACAGCCCCAGCATTTT. This chain uses TRBV13 with TRBJ1-5, with TRBD1 as a possible D gene (5 bases). The CDR3 sequence is 13 residues long. Per germline, CDR1 PRHDT and CDR2 FYEKMQ (reference sequence). Trimming pared 3 bases from V and 7 bases from J, leaving 10 bases between.